The clone carrying this T cell receptor (beta chain) appeared once. What it recognizes is unknown. This specimen comes from a study of cytomegalovirus exposure and HLA in healthy donors. Both 60 Vbeta primers and 13 Jbeta primers went into the PCR. Sequenced by immunoSEQ multiplex PCR; TCRdb stores in-frame clones only, minus some. The data hold around 45,000 clones, with about half observed a single time. The CDR3 has 13 amino acids. Trimming removed 5 bases from V and 12 bases from J; junction bases left unmatched: 14. Germline assignment: CDR1 SGHRS and CDR2 YFSETQ. The study, taken as a whole, reports: Reported performance of the classifier showed diagnosis of cytomegalovirus status with high specificity and sensitivity.

The TCR was taken from a man in his sixties in good health and CMV-seronegative. Sample: PBMCs. The J gene is TRBJ2-7, the V gene TRBV5-1; 7 nucleotides match TRBD1. Written as DNA, the CDR3 is TGCGCCAGCAGTGATCCAGGGGGAGCCGAGGTGTACTTC. Translation gives CASSDPGGAEVYF. Full variable domain (remainder filled in from reference TRBV5-1 and TRBJ2-7): KAGVTQTPRYLIKTRGQQVTLSCSPISGHRSVSWYQQTPGQGLQFLFEYFSETQRNKGNFPGRFSGRQFSNSRSEMNVSTLELGDSALYLCASSDPGGAEVYFGPGTRLTVT.